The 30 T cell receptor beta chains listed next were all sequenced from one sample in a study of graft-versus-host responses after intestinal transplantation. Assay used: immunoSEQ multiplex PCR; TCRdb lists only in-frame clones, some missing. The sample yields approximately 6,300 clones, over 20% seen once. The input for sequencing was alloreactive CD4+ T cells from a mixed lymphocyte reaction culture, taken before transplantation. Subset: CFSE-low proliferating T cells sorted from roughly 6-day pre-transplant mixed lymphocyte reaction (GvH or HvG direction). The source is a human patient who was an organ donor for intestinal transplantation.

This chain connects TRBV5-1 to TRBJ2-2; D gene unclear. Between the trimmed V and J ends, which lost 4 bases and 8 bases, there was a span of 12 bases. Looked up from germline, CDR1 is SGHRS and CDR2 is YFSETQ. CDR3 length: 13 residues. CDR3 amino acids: CASSAVSAGELFF. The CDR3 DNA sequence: TGCGCCAGCAGCGCAGTGAGTGCAGGGGAGCTGTTTTTT.

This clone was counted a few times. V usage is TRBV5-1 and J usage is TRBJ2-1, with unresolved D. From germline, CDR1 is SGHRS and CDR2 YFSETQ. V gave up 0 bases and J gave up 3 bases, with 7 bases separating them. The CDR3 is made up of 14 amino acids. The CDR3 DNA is TGCGCCAGCAGCTTGGGACAAATCTACAATGAGCAGTTCTTC. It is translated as CASSLGQIYNEQFF.

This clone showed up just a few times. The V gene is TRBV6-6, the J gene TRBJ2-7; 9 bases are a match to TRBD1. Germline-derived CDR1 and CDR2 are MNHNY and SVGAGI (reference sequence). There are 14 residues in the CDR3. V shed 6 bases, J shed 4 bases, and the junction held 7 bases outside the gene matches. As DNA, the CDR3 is TGTGCCAGCAGAGTCGGGACAGGGAGGTACGAGCAGTACTTC. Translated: CASRVGTGRYEQYF.

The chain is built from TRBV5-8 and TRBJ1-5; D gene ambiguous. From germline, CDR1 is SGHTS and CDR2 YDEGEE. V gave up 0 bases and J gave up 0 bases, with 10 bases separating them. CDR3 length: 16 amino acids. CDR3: CASSLDGPYSNQPQHF. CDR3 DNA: TGTGCCAGCAGCTTGGATGGGCCTTATAGCAATCAGCCCCAGCATTTT.

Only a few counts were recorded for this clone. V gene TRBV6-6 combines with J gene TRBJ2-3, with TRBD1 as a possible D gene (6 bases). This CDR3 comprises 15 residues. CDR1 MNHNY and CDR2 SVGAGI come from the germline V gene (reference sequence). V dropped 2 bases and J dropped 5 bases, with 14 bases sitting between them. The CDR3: CASSYHPRGKDTQYF. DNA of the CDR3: TGTGCCAGCAGTTACCATCCGAGGGGGAAAGATACGCAGTATTTT.

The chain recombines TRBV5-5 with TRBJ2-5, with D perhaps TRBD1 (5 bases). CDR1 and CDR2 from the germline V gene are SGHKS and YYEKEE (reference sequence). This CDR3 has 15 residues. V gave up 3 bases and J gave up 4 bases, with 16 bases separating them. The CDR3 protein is CASSSEPARGETQYF. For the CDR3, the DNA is TGTGCCAGCAGCTCGGAACCCGCTAGGGGAGAGACCCAGTACTTC.

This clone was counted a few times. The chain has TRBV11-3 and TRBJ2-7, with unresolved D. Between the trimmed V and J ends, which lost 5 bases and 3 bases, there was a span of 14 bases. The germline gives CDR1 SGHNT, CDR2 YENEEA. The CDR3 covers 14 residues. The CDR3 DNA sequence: TGTGCCAGCAGCCTCGGACCCCCCTTCTACGAGCAGTACTTC. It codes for CASSLGPPFYEQYF.

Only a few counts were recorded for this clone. CDR3 protein: CASNHNHQETQYF. CDR3 nucleotide sequence: TGTGCCAGCAACCATAACCACCAAGAGACCCAGTACTTC. The V and J genes are TRBV25-1 and TRBJ2-5; no reliable D call. This CDR3 contains 13 residues. V was trimmed by 7 bases and J by 0 bases, leaving 9 bases between them. Germline V gene sequence: CDR1 MGHDK, CDR2 SYGVNS.

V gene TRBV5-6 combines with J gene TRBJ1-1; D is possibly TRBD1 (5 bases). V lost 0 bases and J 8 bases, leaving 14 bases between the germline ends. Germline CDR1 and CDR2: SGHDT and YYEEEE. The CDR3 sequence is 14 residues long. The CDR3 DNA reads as TGTGCCAGCAGCTTGGAATACGGGGGAGGAGAAGCTTTCTTT. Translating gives CASSLEYGGGEAFF.

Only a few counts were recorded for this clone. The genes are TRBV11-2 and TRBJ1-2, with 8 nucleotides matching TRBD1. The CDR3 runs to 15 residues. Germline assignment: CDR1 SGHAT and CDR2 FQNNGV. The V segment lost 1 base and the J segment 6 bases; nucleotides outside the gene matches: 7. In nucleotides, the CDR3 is TGTGCCAGCAGCTTAGGCCAGGGGGCGTACGATGGCTACACCTTC. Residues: CASSLGQGAYDGYTF.

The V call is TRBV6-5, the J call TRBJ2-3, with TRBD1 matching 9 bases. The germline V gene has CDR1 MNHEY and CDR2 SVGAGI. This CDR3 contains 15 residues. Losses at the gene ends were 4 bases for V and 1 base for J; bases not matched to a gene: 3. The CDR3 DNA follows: TGTGCCAGCAGTTCCCGGACAGGGGGCACAGATACGCAGTATTTT. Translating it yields CASSSRTGGTDTQYF.

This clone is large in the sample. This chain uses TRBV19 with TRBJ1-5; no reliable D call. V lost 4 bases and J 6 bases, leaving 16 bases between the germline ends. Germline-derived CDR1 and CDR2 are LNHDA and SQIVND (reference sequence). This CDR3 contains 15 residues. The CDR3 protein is CASSKGREWVQPQHF. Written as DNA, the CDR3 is TGTGCCAGTAGTAAGGGCCGGGAATGGGTTCAGCCCCAGCATTTT. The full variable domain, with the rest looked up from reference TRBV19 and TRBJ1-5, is DGGITQSPKYLFRKEGQNVTLSCEQNLNHDAMYWYRQDPGQGLRLIYYSQIVNDFQKGDIAEGYSVSREKKESFPLTVTSAQKNPTAFYLCASSKGREWVQPQHFGDGTRLSIL.

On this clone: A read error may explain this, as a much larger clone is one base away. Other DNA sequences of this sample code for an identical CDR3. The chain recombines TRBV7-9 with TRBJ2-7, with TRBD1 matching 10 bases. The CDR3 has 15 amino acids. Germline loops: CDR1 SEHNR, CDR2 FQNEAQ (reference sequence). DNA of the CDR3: TGTGCCAGCAGCGATCGACAGGGGGCTTTCTACGAGCAATACTTC. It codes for CASSDRQGAFYEQYF.

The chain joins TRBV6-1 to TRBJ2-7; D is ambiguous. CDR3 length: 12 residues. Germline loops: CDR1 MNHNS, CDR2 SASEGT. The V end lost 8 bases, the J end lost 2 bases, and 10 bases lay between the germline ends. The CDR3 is CASPSGAYEQYF. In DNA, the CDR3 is TGTGCCAGCCCATCCGGTGCCTACGAGCAGTACTTC.

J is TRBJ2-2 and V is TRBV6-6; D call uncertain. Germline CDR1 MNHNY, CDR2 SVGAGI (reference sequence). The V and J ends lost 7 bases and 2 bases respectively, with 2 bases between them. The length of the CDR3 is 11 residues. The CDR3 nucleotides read TGTGCCAGCACCAACACCGGGGAGCTGTTTTTT. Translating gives CASTNTGELFF.

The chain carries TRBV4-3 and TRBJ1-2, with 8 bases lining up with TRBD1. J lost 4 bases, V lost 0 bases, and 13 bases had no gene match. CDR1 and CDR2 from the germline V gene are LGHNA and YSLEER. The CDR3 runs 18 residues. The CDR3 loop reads CASSQESGQGSLGYGYTF. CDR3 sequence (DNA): TGCGCCAGCAGCCAAGAATCAGGACAGGGAAGTTTGGGCTATGGCTACACCTTC.

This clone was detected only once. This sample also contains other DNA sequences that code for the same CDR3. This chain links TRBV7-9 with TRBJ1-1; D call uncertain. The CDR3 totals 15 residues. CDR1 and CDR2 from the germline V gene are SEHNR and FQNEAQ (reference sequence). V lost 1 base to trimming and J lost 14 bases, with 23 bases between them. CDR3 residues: CASSLDGVRNTEAFF. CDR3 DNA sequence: TGTGCCAGCAGCTTAGATGGGGTGAGGAACACTGAGGCCTTCTTT.

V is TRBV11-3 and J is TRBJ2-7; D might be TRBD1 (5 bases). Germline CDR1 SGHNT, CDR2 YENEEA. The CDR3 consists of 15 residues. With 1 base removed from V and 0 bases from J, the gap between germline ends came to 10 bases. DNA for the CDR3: TGTGCCAGCAGCTTAGTCCACAGGTCCTCCTACGAGCAGTACTTC. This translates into CASSLVHRSSYEQYF. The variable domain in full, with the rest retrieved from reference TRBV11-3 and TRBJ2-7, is EAGVVQSPRYKIIEKKQPVAFWCNPISGHNTLYWYLQNLGQGPELLIRYENEEAVDDSQLPKDRFSAERLKGVDSTLKIQPAELGDSAVYLCASSLVHRSSYEQYFGPGTRLTVT.

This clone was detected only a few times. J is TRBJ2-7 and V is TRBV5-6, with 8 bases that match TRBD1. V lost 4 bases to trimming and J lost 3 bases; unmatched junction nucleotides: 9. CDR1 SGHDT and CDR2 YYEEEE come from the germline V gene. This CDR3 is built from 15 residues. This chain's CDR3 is CASSQTGAFYYEQYF. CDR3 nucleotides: TGTGCCAGCAGCCAGACAGGGGCGTTCTACTACGAGCAGTACTTC.

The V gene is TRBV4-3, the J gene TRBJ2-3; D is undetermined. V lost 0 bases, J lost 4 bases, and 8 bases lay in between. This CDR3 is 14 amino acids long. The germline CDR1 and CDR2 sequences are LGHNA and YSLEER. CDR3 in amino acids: CASSQEMRSDTQYF. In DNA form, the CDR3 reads TGCGCCAGCAGCCAAGAAATGAGGTCAGATACGCAGTATTTT.

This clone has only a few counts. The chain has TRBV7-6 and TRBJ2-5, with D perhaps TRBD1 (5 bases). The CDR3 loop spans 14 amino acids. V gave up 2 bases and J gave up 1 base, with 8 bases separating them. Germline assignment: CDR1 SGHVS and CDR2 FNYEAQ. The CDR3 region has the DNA TGTGCCAGCAGCTTATTGGGGCCCCAAGAGACCCAGTACTTC. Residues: CASSLLGPQETQYF.

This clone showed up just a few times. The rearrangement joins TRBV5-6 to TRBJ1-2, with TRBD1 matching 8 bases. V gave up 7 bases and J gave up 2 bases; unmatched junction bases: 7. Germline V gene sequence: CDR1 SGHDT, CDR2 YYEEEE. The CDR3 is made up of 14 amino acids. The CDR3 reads CASAGTGDNYGYTF. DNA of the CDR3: TGTGCCAGCGCCGGGACAGGCGACAACTATGGCTACACCTTC.

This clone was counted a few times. The CDR3 DNA reads TGTGCCAGCAGCTTGGAACGGGGGCGAGTGCACGAGCAGTACTTC. It codes for CASSLERGRVHEQYF. This chain links TRBV11-3 with TRBJ2-7; D is tentatively TRBD1 or TRBD2 (6 bases each). CDR1 SGHNT and CDR2 YENEEA come from the germline V gene. The V and J ends lost 3 bases and 5 bases respectively, with 17 bases between them. This CDR3 has 15 residues.

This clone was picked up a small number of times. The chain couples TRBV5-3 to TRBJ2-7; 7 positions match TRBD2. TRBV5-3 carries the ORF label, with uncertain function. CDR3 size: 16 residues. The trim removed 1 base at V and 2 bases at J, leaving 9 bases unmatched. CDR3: CARSLPPRGSPYEQYF. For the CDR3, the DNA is TGTGCCAGAAGCTTGCCGCCGCGGGGGAGCCCCTACGAGCAGTACTTC.

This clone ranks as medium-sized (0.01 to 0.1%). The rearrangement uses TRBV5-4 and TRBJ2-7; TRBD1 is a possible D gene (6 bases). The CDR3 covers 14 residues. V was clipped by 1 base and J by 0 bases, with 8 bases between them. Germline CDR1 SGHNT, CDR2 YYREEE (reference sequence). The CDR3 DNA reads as TGTGCCAGCAGCTTGCGGGACACCTCCTACGAGCAGTACTTC. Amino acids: CASSLRDTSYEQYF.

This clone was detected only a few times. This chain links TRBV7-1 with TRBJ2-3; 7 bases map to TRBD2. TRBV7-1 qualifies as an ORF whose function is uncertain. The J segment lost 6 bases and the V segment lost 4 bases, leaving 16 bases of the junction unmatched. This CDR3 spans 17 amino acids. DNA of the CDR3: TGTGCCAGCAGCTTACTAAGCGGGGCCCTTAAAACGGATACGCAGTATTTT. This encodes CASSLLSGALKTDTQYF.

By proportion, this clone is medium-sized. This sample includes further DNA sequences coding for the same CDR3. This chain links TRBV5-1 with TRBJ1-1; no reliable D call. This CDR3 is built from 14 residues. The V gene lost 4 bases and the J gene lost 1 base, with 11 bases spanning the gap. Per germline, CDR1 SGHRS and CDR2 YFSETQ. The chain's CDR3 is CASSVQPSNTEAFF. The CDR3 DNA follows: TGCGCCAGCAGCGTACAGCCTTCGAACACTGAAGCTTTCTTT.

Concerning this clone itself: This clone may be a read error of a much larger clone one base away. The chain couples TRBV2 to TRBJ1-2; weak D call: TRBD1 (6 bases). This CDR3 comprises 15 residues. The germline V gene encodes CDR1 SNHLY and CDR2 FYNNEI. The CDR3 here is CAGRLDLDRTYGYTF. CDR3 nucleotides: TGTGCCGGCAGGCTAGACCTAGACAGGACCTATGGCTACACCTTC.

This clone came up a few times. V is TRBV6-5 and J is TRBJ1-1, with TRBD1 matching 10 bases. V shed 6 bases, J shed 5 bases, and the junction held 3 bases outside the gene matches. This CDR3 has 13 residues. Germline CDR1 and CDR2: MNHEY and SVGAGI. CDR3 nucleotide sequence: TGTGCCAGCAGGACAGGGGGCGCGACTGAAGCTTTCTTT. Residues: CASRTGGATEAFF.

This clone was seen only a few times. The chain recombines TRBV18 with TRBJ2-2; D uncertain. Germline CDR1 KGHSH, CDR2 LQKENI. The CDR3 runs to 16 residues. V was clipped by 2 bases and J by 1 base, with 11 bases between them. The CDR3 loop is CASSPVAAKNTGELFF. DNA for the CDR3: TGTGCCAGCTCACCAGTGGCGGCGAAGAACACCGGGGAGCTGTTTTTT.